This T cell receptor beta chain originates from a study of shared clonotypes between healthy human individuals. Findings and caveats of the study: The donor pool, a small one, limited the genetic and exposure-history diversity represented. Depth of sequencing was expected to influence donor clonotype sharing.

Germline lookup yields CDR1 SNHLY and CDR2 FYNNEI. The CDR3 consists of 13 residues. V lost 6 bases, J lost 4 bases, and 12 bases lay in between. On this clone itself: Its target is not known.

Each unsorted PBMC replicate got 300 ng genomic DNA, around 30,000 genomes. As handled by the study authors: In the immunoSEQ data, sequences were junction-only and lacked quality scores, so filtering differed. TCRdb's table, derived via immunoSEQ multiplex PCR, lists solely in-frame clones and lacks some. That table furnishes V, J and clone size, whereas the DNA furnished D and trimming. The repertoire holds approximately 460,000 clones, with 60% to 80% as singletons. The clonotype comes from a woman in her 40s in good health. Some clones in this sample may be carry-over from other donors' samples. The sample taken for sequencing was PBMCs. The V and J genes are TRBV2 and TRBJ1-2; D possibly corresponds to TRBD1 (5 bases). CDR3 sequence: CASSIGTPYGYTF. In DNA, the CDR3 is TGTGCCAGCAGCATCGGGACTCCCTATGGCTACACCTTC.